The T cell receptor beta chain under discussion was sequenced for a study of technical replicates of blood from several donors. Clones were read by immunoSEQ multiplex PCR, and TCRdb kept only the in-frame ones, dropping some. The sample contains tens of thousands of clones, more than 90% of which appear only once. V lost 5 bases and J 8 bases, leaving 20 bases between the germline ends. The CDR3 loop spans 15 amino acids. In germline, CDR1 is SGHRS, CDR2 YFSETQ. Sequences were obtained from T cells isolated from PBMCs. This sequence was found in a human donor in good health. The rearrangement joins TRBV5-1 to TRBJ2-1, with D perhaps TRBD1 (6 bases). The CDR3 region is CASRSRGPADHEQFF. CDR3 bases: TGCGCCAGCAGGTCCAGGGGACCGGCGGATCATGAGCAGTTCTTC.